These 14 T cell receptor beta chains came from one sample sequenced in a study of T cells in Graves' hyperthyroidism and ophthalmopathy. RNA transcripts provided the source from which TCR beta CDR3 regions were amplified. A set of HTBI primers served as the primers for a first-round RT-PCR of the TCR CDR3. MiXCR, applied by TCRdb to the multiplex PCR reads, yields one record per CDR3 protein. The table lists 300,000 or so distinct CDR3 sequences, 21% of them singletons, with 50% in the top ten. The sample taken for sequencing was blood. These receptors originate from a woman in her 50s with Graves' hyperthyroidism.

Note on this clonotype: Possible read error: a much larger clone is one base away. The rearrangement uses TRBV12-3 or TRBV12-4 and TRBJ1-1; weak D call: TRBD1 (6 bases). The CDR3 contains 13 residues. The CDR3 loop is CASSFQGITKAFF. The CDR3 nucleotides are TGTGCCAGCAGTTTCCAGGGGATCACTAAAGCTTTCTTT.

This clonotype was found many times. The CDR3 region is CASSLTQYTGELFF. Written as DNA, the CDR3 is TGTGCCAGCAGCCTTACACAGTACACCGGGGAGCTGTTTTTT. The chain joins TRBV14 to TRBJ2-2; D unresolved. Germline V gene lookup returns CDR1 SGHDN and CDR2 FVKESK. The CDR3 spans 14 residues. The V end was cut by 4 bases, the J end by 3 bases, with 9 bases between. Full variable domain (missing parts from reference TRBV14 and TRBJ2-2): EAGVTQFPSHSVIEKGQTVTLRCDPISGHDNLYWYRRVMGKEIKFLLHFVKESKQDESGMPNNRFLAERTGGTYSTLKVQPAELEDSGVYFCASSLTQYTGELFFGEGSRLTVL.

The chain joins TRBV12-3 or TRBV12-4 to TRBJ2-1; perhaps TRBD2 as D (7 bases). The length of the CDR3 is 15 residues. V gave up 2 bases and J gave up 5 bases, with 13 bases separating them. The CDR3 loop is CASSLIGGADNEQFF. The CDR3 bases are TGTGCCAGCAGTTTAATAGGGGGGGCCGACAATGAGCAGTTCTTC.

This clonotype showed up just a few times. A junction boundary mismatches the germline segment, possibly from a read error. The rearrangement joins TRBV6-5 to TRBJ1-6; no firm D call. CDR3 length: 13 amino acids. CDR1 MNHEY and CDR2 SVGAGI come from the germline V gene. DNA of the CDR3: TGTGCCCGCAGTTATTCGGGTAATTCACCCCTCCACTTT. It translates to CARSYSGNSPLHF.

Ten or more counts support this clonotype. The chain employs TRBV10-3 and TRBJ2-2, with D tentatively TRBD1 or TRBD2 (6 bases each). Trimming removed 0 bases from V and 4 bases from J, with 15 bases in between. Germline assignment: CDR1 ENHRY and CDR2 SYGVKD. The CDR3 covers 17 residues. The DNA of the CDR3 is TGTGCCATCAGTGAGTCCCGGGGGCGAGCGGGCACCGGGGAGCTGTTTTTT. This encodes CAISESRGRAGTGELFF.

V is TRBV2 and J is TRBJ1-5; D might be TRBD1 (5 bases). V was trimmed by 4 bases and J by 2 bases, leaving 9 bases between them. Germline V gives CDR1 SNHLY, CDR2 FYNNEI. This CDR3 spans 14 amino acids. Here the CDR3 DNA reads TGTGCCAGCAGTGCGGGGGTAGGCAATCAGCCCCAGCATTTT. Residues: CASSAGVGNQPQHF. Based on the CDR3 plus reference TRBV2 and TRBJ1-5, the full variable domain is EPEVTQTPSHQVTQMGQEVILRCVPISNHLYFYWYRQILGQKVEFLVSFYNNEISEKSEIFDDQFSVERPDGSNFTLKIRSTKLEDSAMYFCASSAGVGNQPQHFGDGTRLSIL.

This clonotype was seen ten or more times. V is TRBV2 and J is TRBJ1-5; D unclear. Germline V gives CDR1 SNHLY, CDR2 FYNNEI. There are 12 residues in the CDR3. The V end lost 3 bases, the J end lost 5 bases, and 5 bases lay between the germline ends. The CDR3 protein is CASSDGDQPQHF. The CDR3 DNA sequence: TGTGCCAGCAGTGACGGGGATCAGCCCCAGCATTTT.

This clonotype was seen repeatedly, ten times or more. The J gene is TRBJ2-5, the V gene TRBV7-8, with TRBD2 matching over 10 bases. V lost 0 bases to trimming and J lost 2 bases; unmatched junction nucleotides: 3. The CDR3 spans 16 residues. Germline V gene data show CDR1 as SGHVS and CDR2 as FQNEAQ. This chain's CDR3 is CASSLASGLAQETQYF. For the CDR3, the DNA is TGTGCCAGCAGCTTAGCGTCGGGACTAGCGCAAGAGACCCAGTACTTC.

This clonotype appeared a few times. The V call is TRBV29-1, the J call TRBJ2-1; TRBD2 aligns across 8 bases. This CDR3 contains 13 residues. Germline V lookup: CDR1 SQVTM, CDR2 ANQGSEA. With V trimmed by 8 bases and J by 4 bases, 7 bases remained unmatched. CDR3 DNA: TGCAGCAGTAGCGGGATAGGGTACAATGAGCAGTTCTTC. Amino acids: CSSSGIGYNEQFF.

This clonotype was observed at least ten times. V is TRBV6-6 and J is TRBJ1-1, with 8 bases fitting TRBD1. Germline-derived CDR1 and CDR2 are MNHNY and SVGAGI (reference sequence). The CDR3 has 15 amino acids. The V gene end was trimmed by 2 bases and the J gene end by 4 bases; junction bases not matched to a gene: 6. The CDR3 loop is CASSYGTGRVTEAFF. Here the CDR3 DNA reads TGTGCCAGCAGTTACGGGACAGGACGGGTCACTGAAGCTTTCTTT.

V gene TRBV25-1 combines with J gene TRBJ2-3; no clear D. The V gene's germline CDR1 is MGHDK and CDR2 SYGVNS. The V and J ends lost 6 bases and 5 bases respectively, with 6 bases between them. There are 11 residues in the CDR3. CDR3 nucleotides: TGTGCCAGCAGAGAAGTAGATACGCAGTATTTT. Translating gives CASREVDTQYF.

V gene TRBV29-1 combines with J gene TRBJ2-7, with 9 bases matching TRBD2. V was clipped by 2 bases and J by 0 bases; unmatched bases: 5. CDR1 and CDR2 from the germline V gene are SQVTM and ANQGSEA. The CDR3 totals 15 residues. This CDR3 reads CSVELAGISSYEQYF. CDR3 nucleotide sequence: TGCAGCGTTGAACTAGCGGGAATAAGCTCCTACGAGCAGTACTTC.

This clonotype came up many times. The V and J genes are TRBV6-1 and TRBJ2-7, with unresolved D. The CDR3 is 14 amino acids. Per the germline V gene, CDR1 is MNHNS and CDR2 is SASEGT. Trimming took 5 bases from V and 2 from J, leaving 13 bases between them. The CDR3 nucleotides read TGTGCCAGCAGTTACAAGGGAAAAACCTACGAGCAGTACTTC. Translated, it gives CASSYKGKTYEQYF.

The genes are TRBV20-1 and TRBJ2-6; D gene ambiguous. Trimming left V 0 bases short and J 3 bases short, with 3 bases between. Germline CDR1 reads DFQATT; CDR2 reads SNEGSKA (reference sequence). This CDR3 has 13 residues. The CDR3 loop reads CSARDDGANVLTF. DNA of the CDR3: TGCAGTGCTAGAGATGATGGGGCCAACGTCCTGACTTTC.